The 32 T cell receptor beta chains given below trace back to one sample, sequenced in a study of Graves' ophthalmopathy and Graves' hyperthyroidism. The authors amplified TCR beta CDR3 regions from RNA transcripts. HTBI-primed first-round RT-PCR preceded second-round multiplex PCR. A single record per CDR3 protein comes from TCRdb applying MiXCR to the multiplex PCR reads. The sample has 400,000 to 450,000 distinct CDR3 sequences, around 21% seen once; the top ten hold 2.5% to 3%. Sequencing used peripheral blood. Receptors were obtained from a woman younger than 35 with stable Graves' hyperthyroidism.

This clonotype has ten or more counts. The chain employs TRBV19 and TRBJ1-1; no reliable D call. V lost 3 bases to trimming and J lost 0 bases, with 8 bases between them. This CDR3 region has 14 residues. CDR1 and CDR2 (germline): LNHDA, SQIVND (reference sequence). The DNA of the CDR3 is TGTGCCAGTAGTATGCCGGGCCTGAACACTGAAGCTTTCTTT. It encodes CASSMPGLNTEAFF.

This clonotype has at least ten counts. CDR3 loop: CARQSAGGSGNIQYF. For the CDR3, the DNA is TGTGCCCGACAGTCGGCGGGAGGGTCCGGGAACATTCAGTACTTC. This chain links TRBV2 with TRBJ2-4; 9 nucleotides match TRBD2. The CDR3 covers 15 residues. Germline CDR1 SNHLY, CDR2 FYNNEI. The ends lost 11 bases at V and 7 bases at J; junction bases unmatched: 15.

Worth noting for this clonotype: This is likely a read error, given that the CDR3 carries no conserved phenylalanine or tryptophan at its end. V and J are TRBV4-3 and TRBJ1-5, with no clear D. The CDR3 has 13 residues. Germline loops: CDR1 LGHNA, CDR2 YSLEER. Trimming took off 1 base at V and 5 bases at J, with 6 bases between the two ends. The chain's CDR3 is CASSQGGHQPQHL. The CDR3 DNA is TGCGCCAGCAGCCAAGGTGGGCATCAGCCCCAGCATTTG.

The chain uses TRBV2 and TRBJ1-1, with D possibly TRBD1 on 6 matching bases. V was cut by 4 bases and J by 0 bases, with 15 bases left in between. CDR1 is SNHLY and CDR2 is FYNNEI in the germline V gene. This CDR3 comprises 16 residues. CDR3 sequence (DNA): TGTGCCAGCAGTGCCCAGGGGATAGGCATGAACACTGAAGCTTTCTTT. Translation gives CASSAQGIGMNTEAFF.

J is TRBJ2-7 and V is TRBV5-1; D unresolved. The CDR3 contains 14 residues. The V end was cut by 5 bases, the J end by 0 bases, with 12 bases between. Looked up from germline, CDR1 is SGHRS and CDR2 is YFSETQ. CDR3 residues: CASSPVGYSYEQYF. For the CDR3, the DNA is TGCGCCAGCAGTCCCGTAGGATACTCCTACGAGCAGTACTTC.

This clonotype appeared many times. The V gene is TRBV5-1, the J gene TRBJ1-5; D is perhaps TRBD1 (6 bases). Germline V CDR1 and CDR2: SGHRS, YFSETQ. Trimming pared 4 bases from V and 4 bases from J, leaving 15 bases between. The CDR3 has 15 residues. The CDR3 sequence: CASSPGTRTNQPQHF. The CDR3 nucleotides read TGCGCCAGCAGCCCCGGGACACGGACTAATCAGCCCCAGCATTTT.

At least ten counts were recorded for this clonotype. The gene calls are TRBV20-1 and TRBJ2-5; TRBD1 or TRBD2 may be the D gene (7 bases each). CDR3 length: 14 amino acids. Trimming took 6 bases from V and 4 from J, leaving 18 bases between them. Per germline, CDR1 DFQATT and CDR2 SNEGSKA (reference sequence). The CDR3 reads CSAIFQGGLETQYF. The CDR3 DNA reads TGCAGTGCAATATTCCAGGGGGGGTTAGAGACCCAGTACTTC.

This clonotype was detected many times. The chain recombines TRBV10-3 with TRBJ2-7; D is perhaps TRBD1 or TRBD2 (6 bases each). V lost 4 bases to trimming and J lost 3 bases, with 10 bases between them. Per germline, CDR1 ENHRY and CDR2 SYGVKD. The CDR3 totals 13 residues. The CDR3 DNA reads TGTGCCATCAGTGCGGGGGCGAACTACGAGCAGTACTTC. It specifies CAISAGANYEQYF.

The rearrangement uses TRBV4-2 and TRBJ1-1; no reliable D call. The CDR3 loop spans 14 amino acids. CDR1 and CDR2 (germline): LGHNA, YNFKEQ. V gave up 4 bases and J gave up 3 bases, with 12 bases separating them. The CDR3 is CASSPYVRDTEAFF. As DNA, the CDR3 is TGTGCCAGCAGCCCCTACGTACGCGACACTGAAGCTTTCTTT.

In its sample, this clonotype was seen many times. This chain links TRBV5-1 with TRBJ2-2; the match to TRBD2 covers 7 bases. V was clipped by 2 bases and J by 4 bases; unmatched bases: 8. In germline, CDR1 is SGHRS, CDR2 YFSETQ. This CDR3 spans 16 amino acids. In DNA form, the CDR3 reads TGCGCCAGCAGCTTCGCGGCGGGAGAGGTCACCGGGGAGCTGTTTTTT. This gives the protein CASSFAAGEVTGELFF. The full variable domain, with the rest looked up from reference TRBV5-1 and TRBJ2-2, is KAGVTQTPRYLIKTRGQQVTLSCSPISGHRSVSWYQQTPGQGLQFLFEYFSETQRNKGNFPGRFSGRQFSNSRSEMNVSTLELGDSALYLCASSFAAGEVTGELFFGEGSRLTVL.

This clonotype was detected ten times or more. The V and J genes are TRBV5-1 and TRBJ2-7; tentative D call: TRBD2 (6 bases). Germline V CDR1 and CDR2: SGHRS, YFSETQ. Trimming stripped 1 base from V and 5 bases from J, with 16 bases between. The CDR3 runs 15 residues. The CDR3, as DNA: TGCGCCAGCAGCTTGTCCCCGACTAGTTTTAACGAGCAGTACTTC. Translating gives CASSLSPTSFNEQYF.

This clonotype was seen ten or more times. For the CDR3, the DNA is TGTGCCAGCAGTTACGGGTCAGGGTATGGTTCGGAGCTGTTTTTT. Its translation: CASSYGSGYGSELFF. This sequence joins TRBV6-5 and TRBJ2-2, with D tentatively TRBD1 (5 bases). V lost 2 bases to trimming and J lost 10 bases, with 17 bases between them. The CDR3 is made up of 15 amino acids. Germline CDR1 MNHEY, CDR2 SVGAGI.

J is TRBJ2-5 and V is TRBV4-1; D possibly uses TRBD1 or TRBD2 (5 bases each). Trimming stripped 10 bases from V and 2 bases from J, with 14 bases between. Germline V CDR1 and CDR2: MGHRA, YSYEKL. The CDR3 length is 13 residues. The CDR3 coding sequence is TGCGCCAACAACTCGGGGCTACAAGAGACCCAGTACTTC. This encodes CANNSGLQETQYF.

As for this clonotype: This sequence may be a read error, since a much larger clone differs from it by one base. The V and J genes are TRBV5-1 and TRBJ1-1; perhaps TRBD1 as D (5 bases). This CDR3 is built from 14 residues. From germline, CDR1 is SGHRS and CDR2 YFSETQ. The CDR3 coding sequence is TGCGCCAGCAGCTTGATAATGGACAACACTGAAGCTTGCTTT. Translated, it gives CASSLIMDNTEACF.

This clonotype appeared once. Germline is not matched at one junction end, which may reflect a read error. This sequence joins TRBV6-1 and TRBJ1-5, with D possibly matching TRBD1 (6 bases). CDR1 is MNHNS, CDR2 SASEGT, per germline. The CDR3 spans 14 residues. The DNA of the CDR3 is TGTGCCACCAGGGTCAGGGGTAGCGATCAGCCCCAGCATTTT. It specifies CATRVRGSDQPQHF.

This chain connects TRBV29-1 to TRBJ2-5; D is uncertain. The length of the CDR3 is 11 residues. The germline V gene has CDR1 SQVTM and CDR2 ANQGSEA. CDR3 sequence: CSGRVQETQYF. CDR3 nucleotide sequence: TGCAGTGGACGGGTCCAAGAGACCCAGTACTTC.

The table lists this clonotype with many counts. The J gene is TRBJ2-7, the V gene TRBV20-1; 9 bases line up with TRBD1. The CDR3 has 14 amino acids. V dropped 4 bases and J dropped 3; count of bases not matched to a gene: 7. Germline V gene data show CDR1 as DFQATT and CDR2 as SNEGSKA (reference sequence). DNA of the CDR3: TGCAGTGCTATATCGGGACAGGGAGGCTACGAGCAGTACTTC. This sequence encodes CSAISGQGGYEQYF.

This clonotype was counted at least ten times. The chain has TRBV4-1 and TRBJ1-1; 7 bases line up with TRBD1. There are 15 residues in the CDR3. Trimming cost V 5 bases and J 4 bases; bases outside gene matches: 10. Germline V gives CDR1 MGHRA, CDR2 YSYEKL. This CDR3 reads CASSTRQGWGTEAFF. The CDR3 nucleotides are TGCGCCAGCAGCACCCGACAGGGTTGGGGCACTGAAGCTTTCTTT.

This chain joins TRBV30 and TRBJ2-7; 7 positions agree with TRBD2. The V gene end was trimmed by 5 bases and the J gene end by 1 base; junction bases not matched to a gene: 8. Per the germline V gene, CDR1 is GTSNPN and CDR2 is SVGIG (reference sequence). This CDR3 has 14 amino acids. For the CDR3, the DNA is TGTGCCTGGGGACGGGGGGACGGTTCCTACGAGCAGTACTTC. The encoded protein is CAWGRGDGSYEQYF.

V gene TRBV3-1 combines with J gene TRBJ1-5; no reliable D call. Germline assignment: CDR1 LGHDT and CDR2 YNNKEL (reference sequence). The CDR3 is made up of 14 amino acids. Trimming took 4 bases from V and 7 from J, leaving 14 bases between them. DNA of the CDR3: TGTGCCAGCAGCCTAGGCCCCGCGGGACAGCCCCAGCATTTT. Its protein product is CASSLGPAGQPQHF.

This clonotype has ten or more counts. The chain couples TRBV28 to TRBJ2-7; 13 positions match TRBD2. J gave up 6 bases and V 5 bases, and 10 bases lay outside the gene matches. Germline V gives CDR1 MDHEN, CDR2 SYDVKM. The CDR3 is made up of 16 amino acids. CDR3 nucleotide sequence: TGTGCCAGCAGTGACTATACTAGCGGGAGGGCCTCCGAGCAGTACTTC. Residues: CASSDYTSGRASEQYF.

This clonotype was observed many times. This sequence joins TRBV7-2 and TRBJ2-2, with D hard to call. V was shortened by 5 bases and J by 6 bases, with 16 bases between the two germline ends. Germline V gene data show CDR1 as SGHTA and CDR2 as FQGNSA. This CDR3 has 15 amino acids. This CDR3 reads CASSPTLTLSGELFF. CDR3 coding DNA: TGTGCCAGCAGCCCCACCCTGACCTTATCCGGGGAGCTGTTTTTT.

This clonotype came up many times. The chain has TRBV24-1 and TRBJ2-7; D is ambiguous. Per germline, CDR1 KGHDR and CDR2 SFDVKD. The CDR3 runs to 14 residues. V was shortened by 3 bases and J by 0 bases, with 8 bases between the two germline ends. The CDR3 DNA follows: TGTGCCACCAGTGATGGACGCTACTCCTACGAGCAGTACTTC. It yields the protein CATSDGRYSYEQYF.

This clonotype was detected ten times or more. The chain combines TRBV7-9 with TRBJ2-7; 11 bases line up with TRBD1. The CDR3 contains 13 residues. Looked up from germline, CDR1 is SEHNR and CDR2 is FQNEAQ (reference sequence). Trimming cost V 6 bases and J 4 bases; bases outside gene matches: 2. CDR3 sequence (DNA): TGTGCCAGCAGTGGGACAGGGGGATACGAGCAGTACTTC. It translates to CASSGTGGYEQYF.

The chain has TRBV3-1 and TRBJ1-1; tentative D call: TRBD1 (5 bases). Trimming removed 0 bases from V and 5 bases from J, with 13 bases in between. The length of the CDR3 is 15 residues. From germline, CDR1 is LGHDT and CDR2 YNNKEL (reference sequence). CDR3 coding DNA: TGTGCCAGCAGCCAAGATTTGGGGGAATGGACTGAAGCTTTCTTT. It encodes CASSQDLGEWTEAFF.

The CDR3 nucleotides read TGTGCCACCCAAACCGGGACTGTCGTCTACGAGCAGTACTTC. It is translated as CATQTGTVVYEQYF. The genes are TRBV6-2 or TRBV6-3 and TRBJ2-7; D may be TRBD2 (6 bases). The CDR3 length is 14 residues. Germline V gene sequence: CDR1 MNHEY, CDR2 SVGEGT. V lost 10 bases and J lost 3, with 19 bases in between.

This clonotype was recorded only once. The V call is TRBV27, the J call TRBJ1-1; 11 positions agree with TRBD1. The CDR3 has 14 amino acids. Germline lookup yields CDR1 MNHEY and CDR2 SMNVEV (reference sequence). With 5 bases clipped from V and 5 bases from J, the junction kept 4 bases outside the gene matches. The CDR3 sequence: CASSGDRGITEAFF. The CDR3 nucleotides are TGTGCCAGCAGTGGGGACAGGGGGATTACTGAAGCTTTCTTT.

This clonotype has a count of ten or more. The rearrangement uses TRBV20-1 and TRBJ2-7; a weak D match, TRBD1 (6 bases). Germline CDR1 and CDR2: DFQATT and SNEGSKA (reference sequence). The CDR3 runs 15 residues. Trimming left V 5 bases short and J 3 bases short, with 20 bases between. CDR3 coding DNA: TGCAGTGCTCCAGAAACAGGGTCGTACAGCTACGAGCAGTACTTC. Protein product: CSAPETGSYSYEQYF.

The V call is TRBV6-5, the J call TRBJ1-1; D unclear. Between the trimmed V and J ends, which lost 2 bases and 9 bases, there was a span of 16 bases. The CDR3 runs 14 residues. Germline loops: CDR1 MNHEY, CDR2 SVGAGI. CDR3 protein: CASSYTPSRAQAFF. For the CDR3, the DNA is TGTGCCAGCAGTTACACCCCCTCTAGGGCTCAAGCTTTCTTT.

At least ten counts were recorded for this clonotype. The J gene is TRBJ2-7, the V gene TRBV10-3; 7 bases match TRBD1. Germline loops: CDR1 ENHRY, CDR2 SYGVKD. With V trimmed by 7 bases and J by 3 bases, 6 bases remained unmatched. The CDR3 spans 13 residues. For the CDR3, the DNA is TGTGCCATCAATGGACAGGTAGACTACGAGCAGTACTTC. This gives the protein CAINGQVDYEQYF.

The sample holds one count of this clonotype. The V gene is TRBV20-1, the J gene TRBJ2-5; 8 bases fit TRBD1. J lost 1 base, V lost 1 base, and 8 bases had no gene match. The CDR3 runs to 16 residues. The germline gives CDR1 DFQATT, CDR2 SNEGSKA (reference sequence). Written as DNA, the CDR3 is TGCAGTGCTAGAGGGGGTAGGACAGGGAGCCAAGAGACCCAGTACTTC. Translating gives CSARGGRTGSQETQYF.

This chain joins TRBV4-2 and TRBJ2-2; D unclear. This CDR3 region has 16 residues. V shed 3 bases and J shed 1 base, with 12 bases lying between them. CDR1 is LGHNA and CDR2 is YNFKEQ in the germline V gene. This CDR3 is CASSHVSWGNTGELFF. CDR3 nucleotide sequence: TGTGCCAGCAGCCATGTCTCATGGGGGAACACCGGGGAGCTGTTTTTT.